The 19 T cell receptor beta chains given below trace back to one sample, sequenced in a study of cytomegalovirus exposure and HLA in healthy donors. 60 Vbeta and 13 Jbeta primers were used in PCR. Clones were sequenced by immunoSEQ multiplex PCR, and TCRdb holds only the in-frame ones, with some missing. Among about 150,000 clones listed, roughly 80% were seen once. The sequencing sample was made of PBMCs. The origin of the receptors is a woman aged 40-49 years in good health and CMV-seropositive.

This rearrangement joins TRBV14 to TRBJ2-7, with a weak D call TRBD1 (6 bases). Germline values: CDR1 SGHDN, CDR2 FVKESK. Between the trimmed V and J ends, which lost 5 bases and 7 bases, there was a span of 18 bases. The CDR3 has 14 amino acids. CDR3 nucleotides: TGTGCCAGCAGCACGAACAGGGCCCTCGGGGAGCAGTACTTC. As protein: CASSTNRALGEQYF.

The V call is TRBV28, the J call TRBJ1-4; TRBD1 might be the D (6 bases). CDR3 length: 12 amino acids. Germline-derived CDR1 and CDR2 are MDHEN and SYDVKM. The CDR3 protein is CATRQGNEKLFF. Written as DNA, the CDR3 is TGTGCTACAAGGCAGGGGAATGAAAAACTGTTTTTT.

This chain links TRBV6-1 with TRBJ2-5; 8 bases agree with TRBD2. The CDR3 is 15 residues long. From germline, CDR1 is MNHNS and CDR2 SASEGT. V trimming: 0 bases; J trimming: 5 bases; junction bases outside the gene matches: 5. The CDR3 loop reads CASSEAGTSRETQYF. The CDR3 bases are TGTGCCAGCAGTGAAGCCGGGACTAGTCGGGAGACCCAGTACTTC.

The rearrangement links TRBV2 to TRBJ2-5; 11 nucleotides match TRBD1. The tail of the sequence fits TRBJ2-7 better, so the J call may be wrong. Germline V gene sequence: CDR1 SNHLY, CDR2 FYNNEI. This CDR3 has 13 residues. CDR3 region: CASLRDRGYEQYF. The CDR3 coding sequence is TGTGCCAGCCTCCGGGACAGGGGGTACGAGCAGTACTTC.

The J gene is TRBJ1-4, the V gene TRBV5-5; a weak D match, TRBD1 (6 bases). Trimming took off 5 bases at V and 1 base at J, with 21 bases between the two ends. The CDR3 loop spans 18 amino acids. Germline CDR1 and CDR2: SGHKS and YYEKEE (reference sequence). CDR3 sequence: CASRSLYLDRVTNEKLFF. The CDR3 DNA sequence: TGTGCCAGCAGATCCCTATACCTGGACAGAGTAACTAATGAAAAACTGTTTTTT. The full variable domain, in which reference TRBV5-5 and TRBJ1-4 provide the parts outside the CDR3, is DAGVTQSPTHLIKTRGQQVTLRCSPISGHKSVSWYQQVLGQGPQFIFQYYEKEERGRGNFPDRFSARQFPNYSSELNVNALLLGDSALYLCASRSLYLDRVTNEKLFFGSGTQLSVL.

This sequence joins TRBV7-2 and TRBJ2-5, with 7 bases matching TRBD2. The DNA end lines up better with TRBJ2-7; the J call may be wrong. Germline-derived CDR1 and CDR2 are SGHTA and FQGNSA. This CDR3 has 15 amino acids. Here the CDR3 reads CASSLIGRILYEQYF. The CDR3 DNA reads as TGTGCCAGCAGCTTGATCGGGAGGATCTTGTACGAGCAGTACTTC.

The V and J genes are TRBV5-5 and TRBJ2-2; no firm D call. Looked up from germline, CDR1 is SGHKS and CDR2 is YYEKEE (reference sequence). The CDR3 runs 15 residues. Trimming removed 6 bases at V and 3 bases at J, with 15 bases between. Here the CDR3 reads CASIPAPDYTGELFF. The CDR3 region has the DNA TGTGCCAGCATACCCGCCCCCGACTACACCGGGGAGCTGTTTTTT.

The rearrangement links TRBV10-3 to TRBJ2-2; 7 bases map to TRBD2. Looked up from germline, CDR1 is ENHRY and CDR2 is SYGVKD. The CDR3 has 11 residues. The trim removed 10 bases at V and 7 bases at J, leaving 3 bases unmatched. DNA of the CDR3: TGTGCCACCGGGGGGAGCGGGGAGCTGTTTTTT. This sequence encodes CATGGSGELFF.

The chain joins TRBV6-5 to TRBJ2-1, with 14 bases identical to TRBD2. The CDR3 has 15 residues. Germline-derived CDR1 and CDR2 are MNHEY and SVGAGI. J was trimmed by 5 bases and V by 6 bases; bases with no gene match: 3. CDR3 sequence: CASSRTSGRNNEQFF. CDR3 bases: TGTGCCAGCAGCAGGACTAGCGGGAGGAACAATGAGCAGTTCTTC.

This chain connects TRBV4-3 to TRBJ2-1; 8 positions agree with TRBD2. This CDR3 has 16 residues. Trimming at V came to 4 bases and at J to 0 bases, leaving 5 bases not matched to a gene. CDR1 and CDR2 from the germline V gene are LGHNA and YSLEER. CDR3 DNA: TGCGCCAGCAGCCTCGCAGCGGGGGACTCCTACAATGAGCAGTTCTTC. Translating it yields CASSLAAGDSYNEQFF.

This chain links TRBV18 with TRBJ2-5, with TRBD2 matching 7 bases. This CDR3 has 15 residues. Germline lookup yields CDR1 KGHSH and CDR2 LQKENI. J was trimmed by 3 bases and V by 3 bases; bases with no gene match: 7. For the CDR3, the DNA is TGTGCCAGCTCACCTCGGTCGGGAGGCAAAGAGACCCAGTACTTC. Translation gives CASSPRSGGKETQYF.

The chain carries TRBV7-9 and TRBJ1-1; D is uncertain. CDR1 and CDR2 (germline): SEHNR, FQNEAQ (reference sequence). Trimming removed 3 bases from V and 1 base from J, with 12 bases in between. This CDR3 is 15 amino acids long. CDR3 nucleotide sequence: TGTGCCAGCAGCTTCGATAGTCTGAGGAACACTGAAGCTTTCTTT. Protein sequence: CASSFDSLRNTEAFF.

The chain joins TRBV19 to TRBJ2-7, with 9 nucleotides matching TRBD2. Germline CDR1 reads LNHDA; CDR2 reads SQIVND (reference sequence). The CDR3 runs to 15 residues. The V and J ends lost 3 bases and 0 bases, in that order; junction bases with no gene match: 3. CDR3 amino acids: CASSMWREGSYEQYF. The DNA of the CDR3 is TGTGCCAGTAGTATGTGGCGGGAGGGCTCCTACGAGCAGTACTTC.

The chain recombines TRBV7-6 with TRBJ1-5, with TRBD1 matching 7 bases. Per the germline V gene, CDR1 is SGHVS and CDR2 is FNYEAQ. The CDR3 length is 15 residues. The V segment lost 5 bases and the J segment 4 bases; nucleotides outside the gene matches: 8. CDR3 coding DNA: TGTGCCAGCAGCCAAGGGACAGATCAAAATCAGCCCCAGCATTTT. It translates to CASSQGTDQNQPQHF.

Remarks on this clone: The sample has other DNA sequences that encode this CDR3 too. The rearrangement links TRBV5-1 to TRBJ2-7; 9 positions agree with TRBD1. Germline V gene data show CDR1 as SGHRS and CDR2 as YFSETQ. J lost 2 bases, V lost 0 bases, and 0 bases had no gene match. CDR3 length: 14 amino acids. The CDR3 nucleotides are TGCGCCAGCAGCTTGGGGGACAGGGCCTACGAGCAGTACTTC. Amino acids: CASSLGDRAYEQYF.

V gene TRBV5-6 combines with J gene TRBJ1-5; 9 nucleotides agree with TRBD1. CDR1 is SGHDT, CDR2 YYEEEE, per germline. The V and J ends lost 7 bases and 7 bases, in that order; junction bases with no gene match: 6. This CDR3 has 13 residues. The DNA for the CDR3 is TGTGCCAGCCAACAGGGGGCAAAGCAGCCCCAGCATTTT. Translated: CASQQGAKQPQHF.

The chain joins TRBV11-2 to TRBJ2-3; D is possibly TRBD2 (6 bases). CDR3 size: 15 residues. Germline-derived CDR1 and CDR2 are SGHAT and FQNNGV. Trimming took off 1 base at V and 4 bases at J, with 12 bases between the two ends. CDR3 amino acids: CASSLALSGADTQYF. In DNA form, the CDR3 reads TGTGCCAGCAGCTTAGCGCTTAGCGGTGCAGATACGCAGTATTTT. Complete variable domain (other parts from reference TRBV11-2 and TRBJ2-3): EAGVAQSPRYKIIEKRQSVAFWCNPISGHATLYWYQQILGQGPKLLIQFQNNGVVDDSQLPKDRFSAERLKGVDSTLKIQPAKLEDSAVYLCASSLALSGADTQYFGPGTRLTVL.

The chain recombines TRBV25-1 with TRBJ2-7; 9 bases are shared with TRBD1. Per germline, CDR1 MGHDK and CDR2 SYGVNS. Trimming cost V 5 bases and J 6 bases; bases outside gene matches: 8. This CDR3 region has 14 residues. CDR3 coding DNA: TGTGCCAGCAGTCCCCTCCCGGGACAGGGCGAGCAGTACTTC. Translated, it gives CASSPLPGQGEQYF.

The V gene is TRBV30, the J gene TRBJ2-1; 9 bases are a match to TRBD2. Germline assignment: CDR1 GTSNPN and CDR2 SVGIG (reference sequence). The CDR3 contains 13 residues. The trim removed 4 bases at V and 9 bases at J, leaving 7 bases unmatched. The CDR3 loop is CAWTYSGSSEQFF. CDR3 DNA: TGTGCCTGGACCTATAGCGGGAGCAGTGAGCAGTTCTTC.